The T cell receptor beta chain described here comes from a study of T cells in tuberculosis. About the study: IGRA-negative adolescents, IGRA-positive adolescents with latent tuberculosis and adults with active tuberculosis formed this South African cohort. Study-level findings and limits: Smaller alpha distances in active tuberculosis partly reflected shorter CDR3-alpha lengths.

As for this clone: Its target is unknown.

This table comes from immunoSEQ multiplex PCR, and its TCRdb copy is limited to in-frame clones, with some not included. The table has about 40,000 clones, roughly 95% seen once. The time point was: new active TB diagnosis, blood taken before or within 7 days of starting treatment. Each patient had positive sputum smear microscopy and/or positive culture. The sequencing here drew on PBMCs, taken at tuberculosis diagnosis. This receptor was taken from an adult with tuberculosis.

CDR3 coding DNA: TGTGCCAGCAGGGGGACAGGGCTTAGCAATCAGCCCCAGCATTTT. Residues: CASRGTGLSNQPQHF. The gene calls are TRBV6-1 and TRBJ1-5; 9 nucleotides line up with TRBD1. This CDR3 has 15 residues. After removal of 6 bases from V and 0 bases from J, the junction contained 3 bases not matched to a gene. Germline loops: CDR1 MNHNS, CDR2 SASEGT.